The next 19 T cell receptor beta chains were all read from a single sample in a study of response to subunit inactivated influenza vaccine. TCRdb analysed the RT-PCR reads with MiXCR anew, one entry per CDR3 protein. The sample carries roughly 630,000 distinct CDR3 sequences, about 15% recorded once. The sequences come from PBMCs from blood, collected 14 to 15 days before vaccination. These receptors all stem from a man aged 45-65 years who received an inactivated influenza vaccine.

The rearrangement links TRBV6-2 or TRBV6-3 to TRBJ1-1; possible D gene TRBD1, 5 bases. V gave up 6 bases and J gave up 4 bases, with 12 bases separating them. This CDR3 has 13 amino acids. Germline V gives CDR1 MNHEY, CDR2 SVGEGT. CDR3 DNA: TGTGCCAGCAGGATGACAGAATCCACTGAAGCTTTCTTT. This translates into CASRMTESTEAFF.

This clonotype was seen a few times. The chain employs TRBV12-3 or TRBV12-4 and TRBJ2-5; 7 nucleotides align to TRBD2. Germline trimming cut 5 bases from V and 1 base from J; bases unmatched to any gene: 19. The CDR3 is 19 amino acids. The CDR3 DNA reads as TGTGCCAGCAGTCCTCATCTTCTGAGCGAGCGGGGCTCCCAAGAGACCCAGTACTTC. Protein sequence: CASSPHLLSERGSQETQYF.

This clonotype was counted many times. The chain couples TRBV5-1 to TRBJ1-1; 10 nucleotides agree with TRBD1. This CDR3 spans 15 amino acids. The germline CDR1 and CDR2 sequences are SGHRS and YFSETQ. V trimming: 3 bases; J trimming: 3 bases; junction bases outside the gene matches: 5. The CDR3 coding sequence is TGCGCCAGCAGCTACGACAGGGGGCCGGACACTGAAGCTTTCTTT. Its protein product is CASSYDRGPDTEAFF.

This clonotype has only a few counts. The CDR3 spells CASSDYPGELFF. DNA of the CDR3: TGTGCCAGCAGTGATTATCCCGGGGAGCTGTTTTTT. The V call is TRBV2, the J call TRBJ2-2; no reliable D call. The CDR3 is 12 amino acids. V lost 3 bases to trimming and J lost 6 bases, with 5 bases between them. Germline V gene lookup returns CDR1 SNHLY and CDR2 FYNNEI. The full variable domain, its missing parts supplied by reference TRBV2 and TRBJ2-2, is EPEVTQTPSHQVTQMGQEVILRCVPISNHLYFYWYRQILGQKVEFLVSFYNNEISEKSEIFDDQFSVERPDGSNFTLKIRSTKLEDSAMYFCASSDYPGELFFGEGSRLTVL.

The genes are TRBV6-5 and TRBJ2-3; D is ambiguous. The CDR3 runs 13 residues. Germline V gives CDR1 MNHEY, CDR2 SVGAGI. The germline V and J ends were trimmed by 2 bases and 4 bases, with 7 bases remaining between them. As DNA, the CDR3 is TGTGCCAGCAGTTACGGAACCCCAGATACGCAGTATTTT. Amino acid sequence: CASSYGTPDTQYF.

This clonotype was observed at least ten times. The chain carries TRBV4-1 and TRBJ2-1; no clear D. Germline V gene data show CDR1 as MGHRA and CDR2 as YSYEKL. This CDR3 has 15 residues. V was pared by 0 bases and J by 2 bases, with 8 bases between. CDR3 DNA sequence: TGCGCCAGCAGCCAAGAGCCAGAAGCCTACAATGAGCAGTTCTTC. Its protein is CASSQEPEAYNEQFF.

This clonotype was picked up a small number of times. V gene TRBV5-1 combines with J gene TRBJ2-5; TRBD1 aligns across 7 bases. There are 14 residues in the CDR3. V shed 2 bases, J shed 9 bases, and the junction held 10 bases outside the gene matches. Germline loops: CDR1 SGHRS, CDR2 YFSETQ. The CDR3 DNA is TGCGCCAGCAGCTTAAACCGGGACAGAGGAGCCCAGTACTTC. This codes for CASSLNRDRGAQYF.

As DNA, the CDR3 is TGTGCCAGCAGCCGTAAGCGGGGGCCGAACACCGGGGAGCTGTTTTTT. As protein: CASSRKRGPNTGELFF. The gene calls are TRBV12-3 or TRBV12-4 and TRBJ2-2, with 8 nucleotides matching TRBD2. This CDR3 spans 16 amino acids. Trimming cost V 6 bases and J 0 bases; bases outside gene matches: 6.

This clonotype was observed a handful of times. This chain joins TRBV12-3 or TRBV12-4 and TRBJ1-3; D gene ambiguous. The CDR3 has 16 residues. Trimming shortened V by 6 bases and J by 4 bases, and 19 bases separated the two germline ends. DNA for the CDR3: TGTGCCAGCAGGCCGGACGCCCCAACAACAGGAAACACCATATATTTT. Translation gives CASRPDAPTTGNTIYF.

The rearrangement uses TRBV7-8 and TRBJ1-5, with D perhaps matching TRBD1 (5 bases). V lost 3 bases and J lost 4, with 10 bases in between. Germline V gene sequence: CDR1 SGHVS, CDR2 FQNEAQ. The CDR3 extends over 14 amino acids. The chain's CDR3 is CASSLGRWNQPQHF. As DNA, the CDR3 is TGTGCCAGCAGCTTGGGACGGTGGAATCAGCCCCAGCATTTT.

This clonotype was counted a few times. This chain joins TRBV12-3 or TRBV12-4 and TRBJ2-7; weak D call: TRBD1 (6 bases). Trimming took 2 bases from V and 6 from J, leaving 14 bases between them. The CDR3 is made up of 14 amino acids. CDR3 bases: TGTGCCAGCAGTTTACACGGACAGAGTGGCGAGCAGTACTTC. Amino acid sequence: CASSLHGQSGEQYF.

V usage is TRBV12-3 or TRBV12-4 and J usage is TRBJ1-1; no clear D gene. The ends were cut back, 4 bases at V and 10 bases at J, with 13 bases in the middle. The CDR3 runs to 12 residues. The CDR3 bases are TGTGCCAGCAGTTACGGAGCGAGTGGAGCTTTCTTT. Protein product: CASSYGASGAFF.

This clonotype was seen more than once but under ten times. This chain links TRBV11-2 with TRBJ1-6, with 11 nucleotides matching TRBD1. The CDR3 spans 16 residues. Germline CDR1 SGHAT, CDR2 FQNNGV. After removal of 5 bases from V and 6 bases from J, the junction contained 6 bases not matched to a gene. The CDR3 loop is CASSPTDRGRNSPLHF. The CDR3 nucleotides read TGTGCCAGCAGCCCGACGGACAGGGGGCGTAATTCACCCCTCCACTTT. The full variable domain, with the rest looked up from reference TRBV11-2 and TRBJ1-6, is EAGVAQSPRYKIIEKRQSVAFWCNPISGHATLYWYQQILGQGPKLLIQFQNNGVVDDSQLPKDRFSAERLKGVDSTLKIQPAKLEDSAVYLCASSPTDRGRNSPLHFGNGTRLTVT.

A few counts support this clonotype. The chain uses TRBV3-1 and TRBJ2-5; a weak D match, TRBD2 (5 bases). Trimming pared 0 bases from V and 7 bases from J, leaving 15 bases between. The CDR3 has 15 residues. Per the germline V gene, CDR1 is LGHDT and CDR2 is YNNKEL (reference sequence). The CDR3: CASSQDLARAWTQYF. The DNA for the CDR3 is TGTGCCAGCAGCCAAGATCTAGCTAGGGCATGGACCCAGTACTTC.

The chain employs TRBV19 and TRBJ2-1; D possibly corresponds to TRBD1 (6 bases). The CDR3 runs to 13 residues. Per the germline V gene, CDR1 is LNHDA and CDR2 is SQIVND (reference sequence). The germline V and J ends were trimmed by 3 bases and 6 bases, with 9 bases remaining between them. CDR3 sequence reads: CASSIGQPNEQFF. As DNA, the CDR3 is TGTGCCAGTAGTATCGGACAGCCCAATGAGCAGTTCTTC.

The chain links TRBV6-5 to TRBJ2-7; D tentatively fits TRBD1 or TRBD2 (5 bases each). V was trimmed by 2 bases and J by 1 base, leaving 21 bases between them. Looked up from germline, CDR1 is MNHEY and CDR2 is SVGAGI. The CDR3 covers 18 residues. Here the CDR3 reads CASSYPGTAERFSYEQYF. The CDR3 region has the DNA TGTGCCAGCAGTTACCCCGGGACGGCTGAACGATTTTCCTACGAGCAGTACTTC.

In this sample, this clonotype turned up a few times. The chain joins TRBV7-2 to TRBJ1-1; 8 positions agree with TRBD1. Germline trimming cut 0 bases from V and 5 bases from J; bases unmatched to any gene: 5. The CDR3 sequence is 15 residues long. Germline loops: CDR1 SGHTA, CDR2 FQGNSA. The CDR3 here is CASSLASRGRTEAFF. In DNA, the CDR3 is TGTGCCAGCAGCTTAGCATCCAGGGGGCGGACTGAAGCTTTCTTT. Filled out from reference TRBV7-2 and TRBJ1-1, the complete variable domain reads GAGVSQSPSNKVTEKGKDVELRCDPISGHTALYWYRQSLGQGLEFLIYFQGNSAPDKSGLPSDRFSAERTGGSVSTLTIQRTQQEDSAVYLCASSLASRGRTEAFFGQGTRLTVV.

CDR3 amino acids: CASSPRRGLYEQYF. The CDR3, as DNA: TGTGCCAGCAGCCCAAGGAGGGGGCTGTACGAGCAGTACTTC. This chain joins TRBV6-2 or TRBV6-3 and TRBJ2-7, with a possible D match to TRBD1 (7 bases). CDR1 and CDR2 (germline): MNHEY, SVGEGT. The length of the CDR3 is 14 residues. V was clipped by 6 bases and J by 4 bases, with 16 bases between them.

The chain links TRBV18 to TRBJ1-2; unclear D gene. V lost 3 bases and J 8 bases, leaving 13 bases between the germline ends. In germline, CDR1 is KGHSH, CDR2 LQKENI. This CDR3 comprises 13 residues. CDR3 sequence reads: CASSPTLIEGYTF. Written as DNA, the CDR3 is TGTGCCAGCTCACCGACGCTTATCGAGGGCTACACCTTC. The variable domain in full, completed from reference TRBV18 and TRBJ1-2, reads NAGVMQNPRHLVRRRGQEARLRCSPMKGHSHVYWYRQLPEEGLKFMVYLQKENIIDESGMPKERFSAEFPKEGPSILRIQQVVRGDSAAYFCASSPTLIEGYTFGSGTRLTVV.